The entry below gives a single T cell receptor (beta chain) sequence along with its context. The target of this receptor is not known. The record has no base qualities; no much larger clone is one base away. Patients with a history of autoimmune disease or receiving systemic immunosuppression were excluded from the trial. In every dose cohort, peripheral blood was drawn for TCR sequencing at baseline, cycle 4 day 1, and cycle 7 day 1. Samples came from an open-label, multicenter, first-in-human phase I dose-escalation trial of ivuxolimab. Adults with locally advanced or metastatic melanoma, renal cell, hepatocellular, or head and neck squamous cell carcinoma were enrolled in the trial. CD4+ and CD8+ T cells were sorted separately from peripheral blood before TCR sequencing. The sample belongs to a study of OX40 agonist ivuxolimab in advanced cancers. Context from the whole study: The costimulatory receptor OX40 (CD134) was targeted by ivuxolimab, a fully human IgG2 agonistic monoclonal antibody. The dose-escalation cohort was 82.7% male with a mean age of 60 years, ranging from roughly 23 to 90. Patients were allowed to have had prior anti-PD-1, anti-PD-L1 or anti-CTLA-4 therapy, and around 40% of the dose-escalation patients had previously received checkpoint inhibitors. Of the approximately 50 dose-escalation patients, hepatocellular carcinoma was present in around 20, melanoma in approximately 15, renal cell carcinoma in 9 and head and neck cancer in 9. Peripheral TCRbeta sequencing was intended to test whether TCR sequence diversity was altered and clonal T-cell expansion was caused by ivuxolimab. The monotherapy dose-escalation portion (N of about 50 patients) of the phase I ivuxolimab trial is reported in the paper. Intravenous ivuxolimab was administered to patients every 2 weeks at six dose levels: 0.01, 0.1, 0.3, 1.5, 3 and 10 mg/kg. Three dose-escalation patients achieved partial responses, one with hepatocellular carcinoma and two with cutaneous melanoma.

For sequencing of the TCRbeta CDR3 region, genomic DNA was extracted from the sorted cells. TCRbeta CDR3 regions were sequenced using the immunoSEQ Assay. In its TCRdb copy, this immuneACCESS table keeps in-frame sequences only and misses some clones. Where compared with another copy, unresolved V genes explain less than half of these, and the others have no known cause. The sample records 90,000 to 130,000 clones, around 93% of which are singletons. Of the sample, roughly 0.61% falls within the top ten clones. The CDR3 starts with the cysteine, ends with the phenylalanine, and has 16 residues. Of all the DNA, just the CDR3 is kept, 48 bases in frame from base 1. On the study overall, not on this receptor specifically: At doses of 0.1 to 3.0 mg/kg, clonal expansion of both CD4+ and CD8+ blood T cells was observed from baseline to week 6. After ivuxolimab, CD8+ T cells had more expanded clones than CD4+ T cells on average. In the 0.1-3.0 mg/kg groups, partial responders had among the lowest normalized peripheral clonal expansion, particularly in CD8+ T cells. Low levels of normalized T-cell clonal expansion were also seen in some patients who did not respond. The antigen specificity of the peripheral T cells that underwent clonal expansion was not determined.

This chain is built from TRBV21-1 and TRBJ1-5. TRBV21-1 is a pseudogene locus. The TCR originated in an adult with an advanced solid tumor such as melanoma, head and neck, liver or kidney cancer. Source: CD4+ or CD8+ T cells sorted from blood, taken in a trial of the OX40 agonist ivuxolimab. The CDR3 here reads CAVPKGGKRELQPQHF. The nucleotides are TGTGCCGTACCGAAGGGAGGGAAAAGAGAACTTCAGCCCCAGCATTTT.